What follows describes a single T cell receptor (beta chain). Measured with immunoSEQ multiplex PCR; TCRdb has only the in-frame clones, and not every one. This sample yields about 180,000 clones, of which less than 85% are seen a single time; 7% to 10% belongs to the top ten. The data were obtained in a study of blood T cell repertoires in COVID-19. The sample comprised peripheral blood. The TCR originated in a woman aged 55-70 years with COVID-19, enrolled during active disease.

CDR3 sequence reads: CASSFGTGVRTLDGYTF. The CDR3 bases are TGTGCCAGCAGCTTTGGGACAGGGGTTCGAACGTTGGATGGCTACACCTTC. The chain combines TRBV5-6 with TRBJ1-2; 10 bases are a match to TRBD1. There are 17 residues in the CDR3. Germline assignment: CDR1 SGHDT and CDR2 YYEEEE. Unmatched junction bases numbered 13, after V lost 2 bases and J lost 6 bases.